The rows below give T cell receptor beta chains drawn from one sample of a study of sequential checkpoint blockade in melanoma. TCRdb's copy holds only in-frame clones and misses some; the assay was immunoSEQ multiplex PCR. Of under 3,000 clones listed, approximately 17% were seen once; the top ten hold around 20%. The specimen comprised tumor tissue (inferred from file names), sampled from a patient given nivolumab and ipilimumab in sequence. Source of these receptors: a human donor with melanoma. The CDR3 runs from the conserved cysteine through the conserved F or W. Each record gives: CDR3 DNA, CDR3 protein, J gene, D gene, clone size, V gene. A D gene is named only where the DNA matches it firmly. Clone size is shown for a subset of rows, as once, few, many or a class of expanded clone.

CDR3 DNA: TGTGCCAGCAGTTACACTTGGACGGGCTATGGCTACACCTTC
CDR3 protein: CASSYTWTGYGYTF
J gene: TRBJ1-2
D gene: .
clone size: few
V gene: TRBV6-8

CDR3 DNA: TGTGCCTGGAGTGTATTTAAGGCTAGCACAGATACGCAGTATTTT
CDR3 protein: CAWSVFKASTDTQYF
J gene: TRBJ2-3
D gene: .
clone size: few
V gene: TRBV30

CDR3 DNA: TGTGCCAGCAGTTTATATGGGAACATGAACACTGAAGCTTTCTTT
CDR3 protein: CASSLYGNMNTEAFF
J gene: TRBJ1-1
D gene: .
clone size: few
V gene: TRBV28

CDR3 DNA: TGTGCCTGGAGTCAGGGGCTCACTGAAGCTTTCTTT
CDR3 protein: CAWSQGLTEAFF
J gene: TRBJ1-1
D gene: .
clone size: .
V gene: TRBV30

CDR3 DNA: TGTGCCAGCAGTTGGAGGTGGGAAAGCAATCAGCCCCAGCATTTT
CDR3 protein: CASSWRWESNQPQHF
J gene: TRBJ1-5
D gene: .
clone size: few
V gene: TRBV28

CDR3 DNA: TGTGCCAGCAGCGTAGCTCGGGCGCAGGTCCATTCACCCCTCCACTTT
CDR3 protein: CASSVARAQVHSPLHF
J gene: TRBJ1-6
D gene: .
clone size: few
V gene: TRBV9

CDR3 DNA: TGTGCCAGCAGCTTTGCGGGAGCGGGAGATACGCAGTATTTT
CDR3 protein: CASSFAGAGDTQYF
J gene: TRBJ2-3
D gene: TRBD2
clone size: .
V gene: TRBV7-6

CDR3 DNA: TGTGCCAGCAGTCCGATCGACTGGCTCCGGGAGACCCAGTACTTC
CDR3 protein: CASSPIDWLRETQYF
J gene: TRBJ2-5
D gene: .
clone size: .
V gene: TRBV28

CDR3 DNA: TGTGCCAGCAGGTTTACAGGGGATGGCAATCAGCCCCAGCATTTT
CDR3 protein: CASRFTGDGNQPQHF
J gene: TRBJ1-5
D gene: TRBD1
clone size: few
V gene: TRBV6-8

CDR3 DNA: TGTGCCAGCAGCGTGCAGGGTAGCACAGATACGCAGTATTTT
CDR3 protein: CASSVQGSTDTQYF
J gene: TRBJ2-3
D gene: .
clone size: medium-sized
V gene: TRBV9

CDR3 DNA: TGTGCCAGCAAAAGGGGAGCAACTAATGAAAAACTGTTTTTT
CDR3 protein: CASKRGATNEKLFF
J gene: TRBJ1-4
D gene: .
clone size: few
V gene: TRBV6-8

CDR3 DNA: TGCGCCAGCAGCCCGGGGAGATCCTATAATTCACCCCTCCACTTT
CDR3 protein: CASSPGRSYNSPLHF
J gene: TRBJ1-6
D gene: .
clone size: few
V gene: TRBV5-1

CDR3 DNA: TGTGCCAGCTCACCCAGGACAGGGGCCTACGAGCAGTACTTC
CDR3 protein: CASSPRTGAYEQYF
J gene: TRBJ2-7
D gene: TRBD1
clone size: .
V gene: TRBV18

CDR3 DNA: TGTGCCAGCAGTGATGGACAGGCGTACGAGCAGTACTTC
CDR3 protein: CASSDGQAYEQYF
J gene: TRBJ2-7
D gene: TRBD1
clone size: .
V gene: TRBV6-8

CDR3 DNA: TGTGCCAGCAGCTTGGCAGGCCGGAAAAGGGAGACCCAGTACTTC
CDR3 protein: CASSLAGRKRETQYF
J gene: TRBJ2-5
D gene: .
clone size: medium-sized
V gene: TRBV11-3

CDR3 DNA: TGTGCCAGCAGCCCTCCGATGAACACTGAAGCTTTCTTT
CDR3 protein: CASSPPMNTEAFF
J gene: TRBJ1-1
D gene: .
clone size: few
V gene: TRBV7-1

CDR3 DNA: TGTGCCATCACCGACAGCATGGCAGATTTCTCCTACGAGCAGTACTTC
CDR3 protein: CAITDSMADFSYEQYF
J gene: TRBJ2-7
D gene: .
clone size: few
V gene: TRBV10-3

CDR3 DNA: TGTGCCAGCAGCCCCCAAGGACAGGTTTCCTACGAGCAGTACTTC
CDR3 protein: CASSPQGQVSYEQYF
J gene: TRBJ2-7
D gene: TRBD1
clone size: few
V gene: TRBV11-3

CDR3 DNA: TGTGCCAGCAGCCGGGGAGATAGTAACTATGGCTACACCTTC
CDR3 protein: CASSRGDSNYGYTF
J gene: TRBJ1-2
D gene: .
clone size: .
V gene: TRBV19

CDR3 DNA: TGTGCCAGCTCCCTAACAGGGGGCAACGGACCCGAAGCTTTCTTT
CDR3 protein: CASSLTGGNGPEAFF
J gene: TRBJ1-1
D gene: TRBD1
clone size: .
V gene: TRBV18

CDR3 DNA: TGCGCCAGCAGCCGGTCGGGGCTAGCGGGGTCCAAAAACATTCAGTACTTC
CDR3 protein: CASSRSGLAGSKNIQYF
J gene: TRBJ2-4
D gene: TRBD2
clone size: few
V gene: TRBV4-1

CDR3 DNA: TGTGCCAGCAGCCTCGGGGTAGCGGCGTTTGGTGAGCAGTTCTTC
CDR3 protein: CASSLGVAAFGEQFF
J gene: TRBJ2-1
D gene: .
clone size: .
V gene: TRBV6-8

CDR3 DNA: TGTGCCAGCAGCGTAAACAGTGCGGTAGCCAACACTGAAGCTTTCTTT
CDR3 protein: CASSVNSAVANTEAFF
J gene: TRBJ1-1
D gene: .
clone size: many
V gene: TRBV9

CDR3 DNA: TGTGCCAGCAGCCAGGAGAACTTGCTATACAATGAGCAGTTCTTC
CDR3 protein: CASSQENLLYNEQFF
J gene: TRBJ2-1
D gene: .
clone size: .
V gene: TRBV14

CDR3 DNA: TGTGCCAGCAGCTTATTCCTTGGGGTCTCTGGCAGGGCTGTTGAAGCTTTCTTT
CDR3 protein: CASSLFLGVSGRAVEAFF
J gene: TRBJ1-1
D gene: .
clone size: many
V gene: TRBV11-3

CDR3 DNA: TGTGCCAGCAGCGTCACTAGCTTGACAGATACGCAGTATTTT
CDR3 protein: CASSVTSLTDTQYF
J gene: TRBJ2-3
D gene: .
clone size: .
V gene: TRBV9

CDR3 DNA: TGTGCCAGCAGCTCCAGGACACTTGAGGGCGGCTACACCTTC
CDR3 protein: CASSSRTLEGGYTF
J gene: TRBJ1-2
D gene: .
clone size: many
V gene: TRBV11-3

CDR3 DNA: TGTGCCAGCAGCGGGGCCGGTTCGGGACAGGGGGCCCATGAGCAGTTCTTC
CDR3 protein: CASSGAGSGQGAHEQFF
J gene: TRBJ2-1
D gene: TRBD1
clone size: many
V gene: TRBV11-3

CDR3 DNA: TGTGCCACCAGAGGGACAGACGAATGGCGCGCTGAAGCTTTCTTT
CDR3 protein: CATRGTDEWRAEAFF
J gene: TRBJ1-1
D gene: TRBD1
clone size: .
V gene: TRBV15

CDR3 DNA: TGTGCCAGCAGTTCTTCCCTGGGTGCGGGGGGCCTCACAGATACGCAGTATTTT
CDR3 protein: CASSSSLGAGGLTDTQYF
J gene: TRBJ2-3
D gene: TRBD2
clone size: .
V gene: TRBV6-8

CDR3 DNA: TGTGCCAGTAGACCACAGGGGGCTAACACTGAAGCTTTCTTT
CDR3 protein: CASRPQGANTEAFF
J gene: TRBJ1-1
D gene: TRBD1
clone size: large
V gene: TRBV19

CDR3 DNA: TGTGCCAGCAGCGTCGGGGGGGACTCCTACGAGCAGTACTTC
CDR3 protein: CASSVGGDSYEQYF
J gene: TRBJ2-7
D gene: TRBD2
clone size: large
V gene: TRBV9

CDR3 DNA: TGTGCCAGCAGGGGACATAGCTCCTACGAGCAGTACTTC
CDR3 protein: CASRGHSSYEQYF
J gene: TRBJ2-7
D gene: .
clone size: many
V gene: TRBV7-4

CDR3 DNA: TGTGCCAGCAGAAGAAGTACTAACTATGGCTACACCTTC
CDR3 protein: CASRRSTNYGYTF
J gene: TRBJ1-2
D gene: .
clone size: medium-sized
V gene: TRBV6-8

CDR3 DNA: TGCGCCAGCAGTGAACCGGGACAGGGAGGTTTGCGCACTGAAGCTTTCTTT
CDR3 protein: CASSEPGQGGLRTEAFF
J gene: TRBJ1-1
D gene: TRBD1
clone size: .
V gene: TRBV10-2

CDR3 DNA: TGTGCCATCAACAGGGAAATAGGCACCGGGGAGCTGTTTTTT
CDR3 protein: CAINREIGTGELFF
J gene: TRBJ2-2
D gene: .
clone size: many
V gene: TRBV12-2

CDR3 DNA: TGTGCCATCAGTGAGTATATGGGGGCCGGCTCCTACGAGCAGTACTTC
CDR3 protein: CAISEYMGAGSYEQYF
J gene: TRBJ2-7
D gene: .
clone size: few
V gene: TRBV10-3

CDR3 DNA: TGTGCCAGTAGTATAGCTAGCGCCGGCTCCTACGAGCAGTACTTC
CDR3 protein: CASSIASAGSYEQYF
J gene: TRBJ2-7
D gene: .
clone size: large
V gene: TRBV19

CDR3 DNA: TGTGCCAGCAGCGTCAAGGGGCGCGGGGAAAAACTGTTTTTT
CDR3 protein: CASSVKGRGEKLFF
J gene: TRBJ1-4
D gene: .
clone size: .
V gene: TRBV21-1

CDR3 DNA: TGTGCCAGTAATTACAGAAATAATTCACCCCTCCACTTT
CDR3 protein: CASNYRNNSPLHF
J gene: TRBJ1-6
D gene: .
clone size: .
V gene: TRBV19

CDR3 DNA: TGTGCCAGCAGCAGGACAAAACAAGAGACCCAGTACTTC
CDR3 protein: CASSRTKQETQYF
J gene: TRBJ2-5
D gene: .
clone size: few
V gene: TRBV6-8

CDR3 DNA: TGTGCCAGCAGTTTAGAGACCCTAAAAGAGACCCAGTACTTC
CDR3 protein: CASSLETLKETQYF
J gene: TRBJ2-5
D gene: .
clone size: .
V gene: TRBV28

CDR3 DNA: TGCGCCAGCAGCGGGCTAGCGGGAGACTTCTACACAGATACGCAGTATTTT
CDR3 protein: CASSGLAGDFYTDTQYF
J gene: TRBJ2-3
D gene: TRBD2
clone size: medium-sized
V gene: TRBV5-1

CDR3 DNA: TGCGCCAGCAGCCCTAGCGTCGCTTCCTACAATGAGCAGTTCTTC
CDR3 protein: CASSPSVASYNEQFF
J gene: TRBJ2-1
D gene: .
clone size: medium-sized
V gene: TRBV4-1

CDR3 DNA: TGTGCCAGCATTAGCCTCGGTGCGAAGACGAACACTGAAGCTTTCTTT
CDR3 protein: CASISLGAKTNTEAFF
J gene: TRBJ1-1
D gene: .
clone size: .
V gene: TRBV9

CDR3 DNA: TGTGCCAGCAACGACTACCCGACCCGTCGGGAGCAGTTCTTC
CDR3 protein: CASNDYPTRREQFF
J gene: TRBJ2-1
D gene: .
clone size: many
V gene: TRBV11-3

CDR3 DNA: TGTGCCAGCAGTTCGATAGCGGGAGGGAACTACGAGCAGTACTTC
CDR3 protein: CASSSIAGGNYEQYF
J gene: TRBJ2-7
D gene: TRBD2
clone size: .
V gene: TRBV28

CDR3 DNA: TGTGCCAGTGGAAGCGGGGCCTCATCGGGGACGCAGTATTTT
CDR3 protein: CASGSGASSGTQYF
J gene: TRBJ2-3
D gene: TRBD2
clone size: medium-sized
V gene: TRBV19

CDR3 DNA: TGTGCCAGCAGCCCATTAACCGGGACAGGGAAGGTCTACGAGCAGTACTTC
CDR3 protein: CASSPLTGTGKVYEQYF
J gene: TRBJ2-7
D gene: TRBD1
clone size: medium-sized
V gene: TRBV11-3

CDR3 DNA: TGTGCCAGCAGCTTTTACGGGAGCTACGAGCAGTACTTC
CDR3 protein: CASSFYGSYEQYF
J gene: TRBJ2-7
D gene: .
clone size: .
V gene: TRBV7-4

CDR3 DNA: TGTGCCATCAGTGGACGGACAGGGGGCGTTGAAGCTTTCTTT
CDR3 protein: CAISGRTGGVEAFF
J gene: TRBJ1-1
D gene: TRBD1
clone size: .
V gene: TRBV6-8

CDR3 DNA: TGTGCCTCTTCCCGGACAGGGCAATCCTACGAGCAGTACTTC
CDR3 protein: CASSRTGQSYEQYF
J gene: TRBJ2-7
D gene: TRBD1
clone size: medium-sized
V gene: TRBV9